This T cell receptor (beta chain) was captured in a study of T cells in women clearing cervical HPV infection. Study context: Case blood was drawn a median about 23 weeks after lesion detection.

Points from the study as a whole: Each sample's T-cell count was unknown, possibly confounding richness.

Cervical HPV DNA detected by MY09/MY11 PCR, typed by dot-blot. With regard to this clone: No antigen is known for it. The CDR3 extends 3 residues past the end of the read, so its final part is completed from the germline J gene. The sample contains more than one DNA sequence encoding this CDR3.

Profiling relied on immunoSEQ multiplex PCR, and the TCRdb table lists in-frame clones only, not all of them. This repertoire includes some 39,000 clones. Germline V CDR1 and CDR2: SGHTA, FQGNSA. This CDR3 is built from 14 residues. The V and J ends lost 1 base and 4 bases respectively, with 8 bases between them. Sequencing was done on a sample of blood buffy coat. The genes are TRBV7-2 and TRBJ1-3, with D perhaps TRBD1 (6 bases). This clonotype was obtained from a woman between 18 and 69 years old with a cervical HPV16 infection that either progressed to CIN3+ or cleared (not recorded which). Incomplete CDR3 DNA: TGTGCCAGCAGCTTAGGGGGGCTGGGAAACACC. Its translation is CASSLGGLGNT. The full CDR3 protein is CASSLGGLGNTIYF. Looking up the rest from reference TRBV7-2 and TRBJ1-3 gives the full variable domain: GAGVSQSPSNKVTEKGKDVELRCDPISGHTALYWYRQSLGQGLEFLIYFQGNSAPDKSGLPSDRFSAERTGGSVSTLTIQRTQQEDSAVYLCASSLGGLGNTIYFGEGSWLTVV.